Included here is one T cell receptor (beta chain) sequence, with context. Its antigen is unknown. No qualities accompany the bases; no much larger clone lies one base away. TCRbeta CDR3 regions were amplified from genomic DNA using the immunoSEQ Assay, a bias-controlled multiplex PCR. As for the original processing: Within the assay, amplification of reference gene primers was used to estimate how many nucleated cells each sample contained. To quantify the absolute abundance of each unique TCRbeta CDR3 rearrangement, sequence reads were collapsed and filtered. Productive Simpson clonality was computed per sample as the square root of Simpson's diversity index over productive rearrangements. In TCRdb, the immuneACCESS table is reduced to in-frame sequences with V and J assigned. These tables do not hold every clone; where another copy was compared, an unresolved V gene accounts for under half, and the others remain unexplained. V, J and clone size derive from that table, while D and trimming were established from the DNA sequence. In this sample the table shows approximately 280,000 clones, approximately 90% of which occur a single time. The ten largest clones represent 6.5% to 8% of the sample.

The data derive from a study of blood T cell repertoires in COVID-19 (TCRdb year 2020). General notes on the study: Collaborator samples came from the United States, Italy and Spain and covered acute and convalescent phases of COVID-19. The prospective study material was composed of cDNA or gDNA derived from T cells, B-cell-depleted T cells, or PBMCs. Deeply sampled blood TCRbeta repertoires from subjects exposed to, actively infected with, or recovered from COVID-19 were included in the dataset. The repertoires were released in a freely available public database meant as a resource for research on the immune response to SARS-CoV-2. Samples were obtained from the ongoing ImmuneRACE study (first 160 participants) and from about 1,300 subjects provided by 6 global collaborators. Nearly every sample came with metadata listing a de-identified subject ID, COVID-19 status, age in years and sex. Where available, HLA class I and class II types were taken from metadata supplied by the sample provider and were not determined by assay-based typing.

General findings and caveats noted by the study authors: Clinical and demographic metadata were provided uncurated, with the amount varying by source and participant.

From the germline V gene, CDR1 is SGHDT and CDR2 is YYEEEE. From the cysteine up to the phenylalanine, the CDR3 has a length of 16 residues. The kept DNA is CDR3 alone, 48 bases in frame from the first base. V is cut back by 4 bases and J by 5 bases, with 14 bases in the junction unmatched. In Seattle, one collaborating source enrolled patients while the infection was active and tracked those patients longitudinally over the course of disease. The collaborating institutions used their own protocols to collect whole blood in K2EDTA tubes. For TCRbeta analysis, collaborator samples were shipped as frozen whole blood, as isolated PBMCs, or as DNA extracted from either sample type.

The chain uses TRBV5-6 and TRBJ2-7, with 8 bases in between that match TRBD2. The clonotype comes from a woman in her 30s with COVID-19, enrolled during active disease. Material: peripheral blood. The CDR3 reads as follows: CASSPRLRGARDEQYF. In nucleotide form, the sequence is TGTGCCAGCAGCCCTCGTCTGCGGGGGGCGCGTGACGAGCAGTACTTC.